The present entry profiles one T cell receptor beta chain with its context. Its antigen is as yet unknown. This entry belongs to a study of Graves' ophthalmopathy and Graves' hyperthyroidism. As the template, RNA transcripts were used to amplify TCR beta CDR3 regions. First-round RT-PCR used HTBI primers; second-round multiplex PCR followed. TCRdb used MiXCR to reprocess the multiplex PCR reads, holding one entry per CDR3 protein. The profile covers almost 750,000 distinct CDR3 sequences, with 35% to 50% appearing a single time and roughly 45% taken by the ten largest. The study's findings and limits: A 13-signature model separated ophthalmopathy from stable hyperthyroidism, around 88% sensitivity, roughly 80% specificity.

V lost 3 bases and J 5 bases, leaving 16 bases between the germline ends. This CDR3 has 15 amino acids. CDR1 is SGHDN and CDR2 is FVKESK in the germline V gene. The sequenced material came from peripheral blood. This clonotype was obtained from an adult man with Graves' ophthalmopathy. V gene TRBV14 combines with J gene TRBJ1-2; perhaps TRBD1 as D (5 bases). DNA of the CDR3: TGTGCCAGCAGCCATGATACAGGAGACAAGTATGGCTACACCTTC. Amino acids: CASSHDTGDKYGYTF.